This T cell receptor (beta chain) was sequenced in a study of vaccination effects on CD4 cells after COVID-19. Findings of the study overall: Clones induced by infection and by vaccine showed marked clonal contraction late after vaccination. Few convalescent patients were included, and no early post-infection timepoints were sampled.

Deletions cut 5 bases from V and 3 bases from J, with 11 bases between. This CDR3 spans 14 amino acids. Germline loops: CDR1 LNHDA, CDR2 SQIVND (reference sequence). Using viral peptide pools, the ViraFEST assay grew out antigen-specific CD4+ T cells prior to sequencing. Scientists isolated CD4+ T cells after an approximately 10-day culture period ended. On days 3 and 7, fresh IL-2 medium replaced half the medium. Some clones are missing from TCRdb's copy, which holds only in-frame ones; the method was immunoSEQ multiplex PCR. Here the sample spans roughly 23,000 clones, around 70% being singletons. As regards this clone: Its matching antigen is unknown.

The specimen was CD4+ T cells from PBMCs cultured with HCoV-229E spike peptides, collected before COVID-19 vaccination. The sequence came from a human donor who received a COVID-19 vaccine. The chain combines TRBV19 with TRBJ2-4; no clear D gene. CDR3 protein: CASSSLQSKNIQYF. The CDR3 DNA follows: TGTGCCAGTAGTTCCCTGCAGAGCAAAAACATTCAGTACTTC.